The rows below give T cell receptor beta chains drawn from one sample of a study of blood T cell repertoires in COVID-19. Profiled with immunoSEQ multiplex PCR; TCRdb holds only in-frame clones, not every one. The sample has a few hundred thousand clones; about nine tenths are singletons. Input material: PBMCs or T cells enriched from blood (not recorded which). The receptor source for this set is a man aged 18 to 29 who had recovered from COVID-19. Each CDR3 is given with its conserved first and last residue. The D gene is left open where the match is weak.

V gene: TRBV4-1; J gene: TRBJ2-1; D gene: -; CDR3 DNA: TGCGCCAGCAGCCAAGATCACCCCCCTCGGGGCAATGAGCAGTTCTTC; CDR3 protein: CASSQDHPPRGNEQFF
V gene: TRBV6-6; J gene: TRBJ1-6; D gene: -; CDR3 DNA: TGTGCCAGCGCCTCCCCGGACAGAGACTATAATTCACCCCTCCACTTT; CDR3 protein: CASASPDRDYNSPLHF
V gene: TRBV2; J gene: TRBJ2-7; D gene: -; CDR3 DNA: TGTGCCAGCAGTGCCAGCTACGAGCAGTACTTC; CDR3 protein: CASSASYEQYF
V gene: TRBV11-2; J gene: TRBJ2-5; D gene: -; CDR3 DNA: TGTGCCAGCAGCCAAAATGGGAGGAATCAAGAGACCCAGTACTTC; CDR3 protein: CASSQNGRNQETQYF
V gene: TRBV3-1/TRBV3-2; J gene: TRBJ1-5; D gene: -; CDR3 DNA: TGTGCCAGCAGCCAAGCCCCCCGGGATCAGCCCCAGCATTTT; CDR3 protein: CASSQAPRDQPQHF
V gene: TRBV7-9; J gene: TRBJ1-1; D gene: -; CDR3 DNA: TGTGCCAGCAGCTTAGGCTATCGGAACACTGAAGCTTTCTTT; CDR3 protein: CASSLGYRNTEAFF
V gene: TRBV9; J gene: TRBJ1-4; D gene: TRBD1; CDR3 DNA: TGTGCCAGCAGCATACACAGGGGCCCTAATGAAAAACTGTTTTTT; CDR3 protein: CASSIHRGPNEKLFF
V gene: TRBV2; J gene: TRBJ2-2; D gene: TRBD1; CDR3 DNA: TGTGCCTCCCGGGACAGACACACCGGGGAGCTGTTTTTT; CDR3 protein: CASRDRHTGELFF
V gene: TRBV2; J gene: TRBJ1-6; D gene: -; CDR3 DNA: TGTGCCAGCAGTGAAAGGGGTTTTAATTCACCCCTCCACTTT; CDR3 protein: CASSERGFNSPLHF
V gene: TRBV7-8; J gene: TRBJ1-1; D gene: TRBD1; CDR3 DNA: TGTGCCAGCAGCTTCGGACAGGCGAACACTGAAGCTTTCTTT; CDR3 protein: CASSFGQANTEAFF
V gene: TRBV7-9; J gene: TRBJ2-1; D gene: -; CDR3 DNA: TGTGCCAGCAGCTTAGCGTCCAGTATGTATGAGCAGTTCTTC; CDR3 protein: CASSLASSMYEQFF
V gene: TRBV5-1; J gene: TRBJ1-1; D gene: -; CDR3 DNA: TGCGCCAGCAGCCCAGGTTGGGGAGGATTTGAAGCTTTCTTT; CDR3 protein: CASSPGWGGFEAFF